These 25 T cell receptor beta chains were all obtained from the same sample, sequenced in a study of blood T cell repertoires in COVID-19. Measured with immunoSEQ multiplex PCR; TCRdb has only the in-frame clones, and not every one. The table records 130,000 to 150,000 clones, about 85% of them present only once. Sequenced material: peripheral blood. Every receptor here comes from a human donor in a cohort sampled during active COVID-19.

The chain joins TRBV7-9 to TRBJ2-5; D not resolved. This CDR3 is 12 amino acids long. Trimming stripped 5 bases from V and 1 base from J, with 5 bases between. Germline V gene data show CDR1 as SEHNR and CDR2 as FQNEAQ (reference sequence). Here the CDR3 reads CASSRLQETQYF. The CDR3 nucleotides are TGTGCCAGCAGCCGACTCCAAGAGACCCAGTACTTC.

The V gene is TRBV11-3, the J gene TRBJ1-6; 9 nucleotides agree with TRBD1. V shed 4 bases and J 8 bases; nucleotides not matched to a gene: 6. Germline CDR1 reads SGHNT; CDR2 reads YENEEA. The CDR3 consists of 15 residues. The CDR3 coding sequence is TGTGCCAGCAGCTCCACAGGGGGCCGGGATTCACCCCTCCACTTT. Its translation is CASSSTGGRDSPLHF.

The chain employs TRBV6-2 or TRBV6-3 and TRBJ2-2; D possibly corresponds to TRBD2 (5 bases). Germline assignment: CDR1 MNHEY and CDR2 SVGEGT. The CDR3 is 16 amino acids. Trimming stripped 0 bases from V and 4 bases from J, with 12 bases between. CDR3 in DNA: TGTGCCAGCAGTTACTCCCCGGGGAAGGTCACCGGGGAGCTGTTTTTT. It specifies CASSYSPGKVTGELFF.

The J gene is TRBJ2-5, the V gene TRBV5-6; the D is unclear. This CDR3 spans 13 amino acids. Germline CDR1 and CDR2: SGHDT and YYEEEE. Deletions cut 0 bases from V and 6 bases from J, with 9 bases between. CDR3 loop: CASSLDGGQTQYF. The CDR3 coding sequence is TGTGCCAGCAGCTTGGACGGTGGGCAGACCCAGTACTTC.

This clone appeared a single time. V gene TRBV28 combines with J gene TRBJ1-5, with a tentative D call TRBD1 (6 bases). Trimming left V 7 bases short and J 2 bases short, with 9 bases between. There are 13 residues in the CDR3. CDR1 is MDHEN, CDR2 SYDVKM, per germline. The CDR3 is CASNRQGNQPQHF. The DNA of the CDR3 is TGTGCCAGCAATAGACAGGGCAATCAGCCCCAGCATTTT.

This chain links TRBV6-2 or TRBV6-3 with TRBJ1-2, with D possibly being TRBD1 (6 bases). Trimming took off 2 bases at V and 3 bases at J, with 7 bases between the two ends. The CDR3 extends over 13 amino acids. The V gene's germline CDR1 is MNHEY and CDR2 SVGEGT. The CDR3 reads CASSYEGDYGYTF. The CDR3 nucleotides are TGTGCCAGCAGTTACGAGGGGGACTATGGCTACACCTTC.

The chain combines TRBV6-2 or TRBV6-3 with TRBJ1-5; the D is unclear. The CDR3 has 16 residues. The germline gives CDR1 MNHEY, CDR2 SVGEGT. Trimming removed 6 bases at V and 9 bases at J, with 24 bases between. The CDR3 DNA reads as TGTGCCAGCAGCCCCCTTAAGCCGTCTATTGATGGGCCCCAGCATTTT. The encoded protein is CASSPLKPSIDGPQHF.

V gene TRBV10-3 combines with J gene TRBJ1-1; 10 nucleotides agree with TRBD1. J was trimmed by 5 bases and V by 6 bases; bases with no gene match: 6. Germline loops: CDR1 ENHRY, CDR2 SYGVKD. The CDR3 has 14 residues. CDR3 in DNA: TGTGCCATCAGAATGACAGGGGGCAGGACTGAAGCTTTCTTT. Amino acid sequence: CAIRMTGGRTEAFF.

The chain's CDR3 is CASSVRRGSVETQYF. CDR3 sequence (DNA): TGTGCCAGCAGCGTGAGGAGGGGAAGTGTGGAGACCCAGTACTTC. This rearrangement joins TRBV9 to TRBJ2-5; tentatively, D is TRBD2 (6 bases). The germline V gene encodes CDR1 SGDLS and CDR2 YYNGEE. Between the trimmed V and J ends, which lost 2 bases and 5 bases, there was a span of 16 bases. The CDR3 consists of 15 residues.

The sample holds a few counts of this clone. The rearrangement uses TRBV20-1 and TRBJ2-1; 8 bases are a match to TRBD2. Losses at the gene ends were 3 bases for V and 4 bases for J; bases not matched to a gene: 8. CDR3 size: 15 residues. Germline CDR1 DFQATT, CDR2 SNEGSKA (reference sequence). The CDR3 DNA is TGCAGTGCTAGTAATCCTAGCGGGCTATACAATGAGCAGTTCTTC. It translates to CSASNPSGLYNEQFF.

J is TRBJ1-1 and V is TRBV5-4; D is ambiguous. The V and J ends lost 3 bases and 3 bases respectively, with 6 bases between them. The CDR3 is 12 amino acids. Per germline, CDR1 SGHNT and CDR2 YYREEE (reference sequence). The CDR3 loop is CASSSTDTEAFF. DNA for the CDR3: TGTGCCAGCAGCTCCACGGACACTGAAGCTTTCTTT.

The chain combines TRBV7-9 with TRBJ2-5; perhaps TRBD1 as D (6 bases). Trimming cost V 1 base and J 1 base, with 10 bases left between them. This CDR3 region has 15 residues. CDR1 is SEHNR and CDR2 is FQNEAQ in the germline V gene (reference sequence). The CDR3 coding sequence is TGTGCCAGCAGCTTAGGAGGGACACTCCAAGAGACCCAGTACTTC. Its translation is CASSLGGTLQETQYF.

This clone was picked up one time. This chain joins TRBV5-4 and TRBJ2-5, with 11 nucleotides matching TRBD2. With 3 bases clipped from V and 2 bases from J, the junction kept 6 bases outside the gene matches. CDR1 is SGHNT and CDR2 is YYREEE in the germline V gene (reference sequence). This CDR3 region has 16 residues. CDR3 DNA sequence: TGTGCCAGCAGCTCACGACTAGCGGGGCCTCAAGAGACCCAGTACTTC. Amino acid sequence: CASSSRLAGPQETQYF.

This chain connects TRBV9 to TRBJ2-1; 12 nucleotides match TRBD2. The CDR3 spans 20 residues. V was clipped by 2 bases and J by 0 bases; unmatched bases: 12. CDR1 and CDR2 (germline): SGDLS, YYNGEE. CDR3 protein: CASSVPPLAGGRSSYNEQFF. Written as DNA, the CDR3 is TGTGCCAGCAGCGTCCCGCCACTAGCGGGGGGCCGGAGCTCCTACAATGAGCAGTTCTTC.

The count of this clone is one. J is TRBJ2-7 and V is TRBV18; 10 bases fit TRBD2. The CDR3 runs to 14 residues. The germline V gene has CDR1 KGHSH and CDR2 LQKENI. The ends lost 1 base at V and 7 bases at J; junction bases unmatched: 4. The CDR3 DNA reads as TGTGCCAGCTCACCACAGCGGGGGGGTGAGGAGCAGTACTTC. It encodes CASSPQRGGEEQYF.

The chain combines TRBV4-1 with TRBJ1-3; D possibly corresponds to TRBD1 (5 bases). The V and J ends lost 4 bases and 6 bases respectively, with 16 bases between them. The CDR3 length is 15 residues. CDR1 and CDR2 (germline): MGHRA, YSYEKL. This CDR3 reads CASSRAGEGANTIYF. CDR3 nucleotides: TGCGCCAGCAGCCGCGCGGGGGAGGGCGCAAACACCATATATTTT.

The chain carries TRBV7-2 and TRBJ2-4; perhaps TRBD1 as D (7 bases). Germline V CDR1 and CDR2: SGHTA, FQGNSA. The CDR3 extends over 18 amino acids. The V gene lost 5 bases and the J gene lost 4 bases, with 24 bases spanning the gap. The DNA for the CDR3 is TGTGCCAGCAGCCAGGGGGGTAGAGCGATGGGGGTAAAAAACATTCAGTACTTC. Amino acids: CASSQGGRAMGVKNIQYF.

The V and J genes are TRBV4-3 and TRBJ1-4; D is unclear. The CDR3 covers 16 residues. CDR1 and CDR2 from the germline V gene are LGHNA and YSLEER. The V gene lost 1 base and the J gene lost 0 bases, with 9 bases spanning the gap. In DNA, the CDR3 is TGCGCCAGCAGCCAAGGGGCCCCTTCAACTAATGAAAAACTGTTTTTT. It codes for CASSQGAPSTNEKLFF.

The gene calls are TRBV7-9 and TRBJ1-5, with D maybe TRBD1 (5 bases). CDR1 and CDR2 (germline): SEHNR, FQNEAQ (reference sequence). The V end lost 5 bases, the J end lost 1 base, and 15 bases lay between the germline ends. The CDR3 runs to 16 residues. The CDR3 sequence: CASSHTSTESNQPQHF. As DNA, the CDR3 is TGTGCCAGCAGCCACACTTCGACAGAGAGCAATCAGCCCCAGCATTTT.

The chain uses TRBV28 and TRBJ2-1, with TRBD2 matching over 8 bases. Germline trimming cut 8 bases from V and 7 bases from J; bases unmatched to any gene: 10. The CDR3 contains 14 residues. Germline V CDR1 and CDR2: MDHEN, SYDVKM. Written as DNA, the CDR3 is TGTGCCAGCCACCCGGGGGGGCCATGGAATGAGCAGTTCTTC. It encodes CASHPGGPWNEQFF.

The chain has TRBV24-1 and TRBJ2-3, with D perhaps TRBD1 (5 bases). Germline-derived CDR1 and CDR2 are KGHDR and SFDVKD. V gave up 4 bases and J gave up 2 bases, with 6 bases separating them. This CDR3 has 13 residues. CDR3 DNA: TGTGCCACCAGTGAAGGGGACACAGATACGCAGTATTTT. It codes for CATSEGDTDTQYF.

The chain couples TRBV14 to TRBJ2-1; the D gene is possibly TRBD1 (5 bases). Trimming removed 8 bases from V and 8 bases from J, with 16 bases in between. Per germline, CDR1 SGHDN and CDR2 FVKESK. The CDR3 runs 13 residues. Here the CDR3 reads CASSRKGRDEQFF. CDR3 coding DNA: TGTGCCAGCTCCCGAAAGGGGCGAGATGAGCAGTTCTTC.

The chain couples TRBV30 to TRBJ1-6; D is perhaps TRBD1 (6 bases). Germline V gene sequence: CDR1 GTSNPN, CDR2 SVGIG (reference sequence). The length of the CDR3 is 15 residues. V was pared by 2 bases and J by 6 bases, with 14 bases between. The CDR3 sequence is CAWSPGQQRNSPLHF. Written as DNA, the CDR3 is TGTGCCTGGAGTCCCGGACAGCAGCGTAATTCACCCCTCCACTTT. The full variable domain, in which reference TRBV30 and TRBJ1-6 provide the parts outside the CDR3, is SQTIHQWPATLVQPVGSPLSLECTVEGTSNPNLYWYRQAAGRGLQLLFYSVGIGQISSEVPQNLSASRPQDRQFILSSKKLLLSDSGFYLCAWSPGQQRNSPLHFGNGTRLTVT.

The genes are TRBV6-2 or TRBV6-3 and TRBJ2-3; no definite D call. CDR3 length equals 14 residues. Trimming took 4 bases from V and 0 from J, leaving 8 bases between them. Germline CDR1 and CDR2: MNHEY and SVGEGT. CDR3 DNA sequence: TGTGCCAGCAGTTTACAGCATAGCACAGATACGCAGTATTTT. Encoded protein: CASSLQHSTDTQYF.

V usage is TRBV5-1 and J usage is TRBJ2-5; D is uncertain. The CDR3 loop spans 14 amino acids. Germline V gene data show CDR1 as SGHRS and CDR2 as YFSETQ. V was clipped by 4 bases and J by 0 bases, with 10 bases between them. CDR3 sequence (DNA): TGCGCCAGCAGCCCGCAGTCGTACCAAGAGACCCAGTACTTC. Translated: CASSPQSYQETQYF.